The following is a TCR beta chain sequence with its context. This specimen belongs to a study of blood T cell repertoires in COVID-19. Study-wide background: Researchers got acute and convalescent COVID-19 samples from the United States, Italy and Spain. The cDNA or gDNA used as material had been derived from T cells, B-cell-depleted T cells, or PBMCs.

Clones were read by immunoSEQ multiplex PCR, and TCRdb kept only the in-frame ones, dropping some. Of roughly 250,000 clones in the sample, around 90% are singletons; the top ten hold over 2%. Unmatched junction bases numbered 9, after V lost 4 bases and J lost 5 bases. Germline V CDR1 and CDR2: SGHRS, YFSETQ. This CDR3 comprises 14 residues. Participants had their cohort set by participant-reported clinical history. The TCR originated in a woman aged 40-49 years with acute COVID-19. V usage is TRBV5-1 and J usage is TRBJ2-7; TRBD2 matches 7 bases. Sequenced material: PBMCs or T cells enriched from blood (not recorded which). The CDR3 is CASSRGDFLDEQYF. In DNA, the CDR3 is TGCGCCAGCAGCCGGGGGGATTTCCTCGACGAGCAGTACTTC.